This T cell receptor beta chain was found in a study of long-term antiretroviral therapy in people with HIV. V was clipped by 1 base and J by 6 bases; unmatched bases: 7. The germline V gene encodes CDR1 SGHDN and CDR2 FVKESK. This CDR3 is 15 amino acids long. Held in samples before DNA extraction were 1-10 million cryopreserved PBMC. immunoSEQ v3.0 was run at survey level. Data came from immunoSEQ multiplex PCR; TCRdb stores just in-frame clones and leaves some out. The sample has roughly 28,000 clones, 93% seen once. The chain recombines TRBV14 with TRBJ2-3; 7 positions agree with TRBD2. The source of this sequence is a man aged 35 to 55 with HIV. The sequencing used unsorted PBMCs, collected 6.2 years after starting antiretroviral therapy. CDR3 coding DNA: TGTGCCAGCAGCCAAGGCGGGGGTCAGTGGGATACGCAGTATTTT. Its translation is CASSQGGGQWDTQYF.